This T cell receptor (beta chain) derives from a study of blood T cell repertoires in COVID-19. Background on the study: Some COVID-19 samples were acute and others convalescent; all came from the United States, Italy and Spain. PBMCs, B-cell-depleted T cells, or T cells were the source of the cDNA or gDNA that made up the material.

The CDR3 has 14 amino acids. The germline V and J ends were trimmed by 3 bases and 0 bases, with 6 bases remaining between them. Germline CDR1 and CDR2: MDHEN and SYDVKM. As handled by the study authors: Counts of nucleated cells, estimated from reference gene primer amplification, were obtained. Sequenced by immunoSEQ multiplex PCR; TCRdb stores in-frame clones only, minus some. V, J and clone size are taken as reported in that table, and D and trimming were inferred from the DNA itself. The table lists over 200,000 clones, approximately 84% of them singletons. Source material: peripheral blood. The clonotype was recovered from a woman aged 50 to 65 with active or convalescent COVID-19. The rearrangement joins TRBV28 to TRBJ1-5; D unresolved. DNA of the CDR3: TGTGCCAGCAGTTTCGGGAGTAGCAATCAGCCCCAGCATTTT. Translating it yields CASSFGSSNQPQHF.